This note documents a single T cell receptor beta chain sequence. From germline, CDR1 is MGHRA and CDR2 YSYEKL. The CDR3 extends over 14 amino acids. Trimming pared 3 bases from V and 5 bases from J, leaving 14 bases between. The method was immunoSEQ multiplex PCR; TCRdb's version includes in-frame clones alone and lacks a portion of them. The repertoire includes tens of thousands of clones, 80% to 95% of them detected once, and around 0.44% sits in the top ten. The data are from a study of OX40 agonist ivuxolimab in advanced cancers. The TCR comes from an adult with an advanced solid tumor such as melanoma, head and neck, liver or kidney cancer. Source: CD4+ or CD8+ T cells sorted from blood, taken in a trial of the OX40 agonist ivuxolimab. V usage is TRBV4-1 and J usage is TRBJ2-7; the D is unclear. For the CDR3, the DNA is TGCGCCAGCAGCCACCTAGGAGCATTCGACGAGCAGTACTTC. Its protein product is CASSHLGAFDEQYF.